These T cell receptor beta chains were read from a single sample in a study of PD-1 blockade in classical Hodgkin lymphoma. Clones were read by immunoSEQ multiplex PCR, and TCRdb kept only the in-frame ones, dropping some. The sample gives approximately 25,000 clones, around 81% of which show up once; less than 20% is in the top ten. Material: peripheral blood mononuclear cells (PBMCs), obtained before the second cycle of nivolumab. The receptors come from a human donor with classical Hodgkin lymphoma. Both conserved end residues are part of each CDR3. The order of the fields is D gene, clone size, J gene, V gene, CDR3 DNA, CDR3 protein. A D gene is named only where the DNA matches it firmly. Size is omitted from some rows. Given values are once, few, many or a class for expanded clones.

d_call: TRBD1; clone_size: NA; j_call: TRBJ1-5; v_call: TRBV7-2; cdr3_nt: TGTGCCAGCAGCTTACGCAGGGGGAATCAGCCCCAGCATTTT; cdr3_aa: CASSLRRGNQPQHF
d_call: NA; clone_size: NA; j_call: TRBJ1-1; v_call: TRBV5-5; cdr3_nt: TGTGCCAGCAGCTTGGTCCCCACTGAAGCTTTCTTT; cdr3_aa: CASSLVPTEAFF
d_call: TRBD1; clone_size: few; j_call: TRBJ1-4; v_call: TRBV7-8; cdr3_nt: TGTGCCAGCAGCTCCCGACTGGACAGGGGTGGGGAAAAACTGTTTTTT; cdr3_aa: CASSSRLDRGGEKLFF
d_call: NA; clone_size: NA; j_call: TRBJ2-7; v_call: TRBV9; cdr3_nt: TGTGCCAGCAGCCCTGGAGGGGGCCGCGTCTACGAGCAGTACTTC; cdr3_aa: CASSPGGGRVYEQYF
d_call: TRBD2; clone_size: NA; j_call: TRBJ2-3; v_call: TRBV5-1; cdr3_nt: TGCGCCAGCAGCTTTATGCGGGGGGGAAGCACAGATACGCAGTATTTT; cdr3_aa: CASSFMRGGSTDTQYF
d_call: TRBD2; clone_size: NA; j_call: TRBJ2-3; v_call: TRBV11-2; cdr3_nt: TGTGCCAGCAGCTTAGGGCTAAGCGGGGGCACAGATACGCAGTATTTT; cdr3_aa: CASSLGLSGGTDTQYF
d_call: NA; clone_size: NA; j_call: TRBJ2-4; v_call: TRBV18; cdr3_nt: TGTGCCAGCTCACCCCTCGAGGCGAATGCCAAAAACATTCAGTACTTC; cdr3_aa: CASSPLEANAKNIQYF
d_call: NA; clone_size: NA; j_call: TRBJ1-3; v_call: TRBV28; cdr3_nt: TGTGCCAGCAGTTTAGTCGAAACTGGAAACACCATATATTTT; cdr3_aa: CASSLVETGNTIYF
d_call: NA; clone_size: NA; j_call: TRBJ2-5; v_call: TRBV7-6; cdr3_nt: TGTGCCAGCAGCTTAAATCGTGCGACCCAAGAGACCCAGTACTTC; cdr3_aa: CASSLNRATQETQYF
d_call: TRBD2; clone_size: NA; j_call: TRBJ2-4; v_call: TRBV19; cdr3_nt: TGTGCCAGTAGTATAGCCCCGCTAGCGGGGTTAGCCAAAAACATTCAGTACTTC; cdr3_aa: CASSIAPLAGLAKNIQYF
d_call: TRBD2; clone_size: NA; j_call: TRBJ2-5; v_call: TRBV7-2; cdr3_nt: TGTGCCAGCAGCTTAATCCGACTAGCGGGAGGGCCCGAGACCCAGTACTTC; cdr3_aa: CASSLIRLAGGPETQYF
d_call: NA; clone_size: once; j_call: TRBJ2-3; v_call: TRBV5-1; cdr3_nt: TGCGCCAGCAGGGCCCAAGACGGATTCACAGATACGCAGTATTTT; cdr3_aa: CASRAQDGFTDTQYF
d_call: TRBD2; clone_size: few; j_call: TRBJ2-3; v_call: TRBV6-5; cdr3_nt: TGTGCCAGCAGTTATCGAGCGGGGGGGCAACCTACGCAGTATTTT; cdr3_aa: CASSYRAGGQPTQYF